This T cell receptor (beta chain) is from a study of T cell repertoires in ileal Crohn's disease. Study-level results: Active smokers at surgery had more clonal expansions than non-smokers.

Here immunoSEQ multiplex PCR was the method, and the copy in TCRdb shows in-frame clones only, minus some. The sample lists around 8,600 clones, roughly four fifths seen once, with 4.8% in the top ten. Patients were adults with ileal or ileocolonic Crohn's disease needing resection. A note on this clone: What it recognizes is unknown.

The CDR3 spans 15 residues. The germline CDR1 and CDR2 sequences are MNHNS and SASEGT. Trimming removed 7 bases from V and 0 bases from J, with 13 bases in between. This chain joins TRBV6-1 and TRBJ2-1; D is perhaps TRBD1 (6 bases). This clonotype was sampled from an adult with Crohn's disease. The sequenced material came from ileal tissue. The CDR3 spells CASNLDRPSYNEQFF. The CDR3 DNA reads TGTGCCAGCAACCTTGACAGGCCCTCCTACAATGAGCAGTTCTTC.